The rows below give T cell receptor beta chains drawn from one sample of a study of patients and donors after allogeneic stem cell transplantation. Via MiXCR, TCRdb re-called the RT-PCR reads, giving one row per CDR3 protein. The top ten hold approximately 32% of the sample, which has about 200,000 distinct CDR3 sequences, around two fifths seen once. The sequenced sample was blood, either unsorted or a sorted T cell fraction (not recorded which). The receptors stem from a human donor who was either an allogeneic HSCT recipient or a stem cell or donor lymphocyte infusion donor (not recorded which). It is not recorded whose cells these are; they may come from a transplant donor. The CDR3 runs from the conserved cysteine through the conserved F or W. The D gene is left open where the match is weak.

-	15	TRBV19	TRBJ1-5	CASSPLGRASQPQHF
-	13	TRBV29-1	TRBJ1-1	CSVKDRMNTEAFF
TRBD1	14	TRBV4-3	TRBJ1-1	CASSQDFPQGAAFF
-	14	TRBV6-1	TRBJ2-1	CASSQSGTLNEQFF
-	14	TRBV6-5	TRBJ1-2	CASTPGDRNYGYTF
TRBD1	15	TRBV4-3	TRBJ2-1	CASSPRDSEVDEQFF
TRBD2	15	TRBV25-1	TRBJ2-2	CASSELAGDTGELFF
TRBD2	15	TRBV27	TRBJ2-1	CASSLSGRALYEQFF
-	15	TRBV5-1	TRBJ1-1	CASSLEARGDPEAFF
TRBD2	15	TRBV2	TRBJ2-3	CASRRLAGSPNTQYF
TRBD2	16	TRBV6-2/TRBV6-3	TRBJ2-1	CASSYNPGGAFNERFF
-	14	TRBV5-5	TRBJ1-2	CASSLAGAGYGYTF
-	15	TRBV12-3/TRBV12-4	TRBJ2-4	CASSFRVRTKNIQYF
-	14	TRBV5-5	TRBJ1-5	CASSLGRKNQPQHF
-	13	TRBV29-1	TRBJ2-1	CSVSRTATVEQFF
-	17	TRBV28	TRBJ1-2	CASTSGSSAPGDYGYTF
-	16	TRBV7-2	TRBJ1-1	CASSLGGGTLNTEAFF
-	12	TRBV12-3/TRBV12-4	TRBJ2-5	CASSLRRETQYF
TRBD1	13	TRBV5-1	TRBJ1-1	CASSVAGGPEAFF
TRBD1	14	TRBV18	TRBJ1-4	CASSPGTEDEKLFF
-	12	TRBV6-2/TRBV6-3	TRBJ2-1	CASSYFWTEQFF
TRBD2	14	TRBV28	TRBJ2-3	CASSPGLATDTQYF